Shown below are 14 T cell receptor beta chains from a single sample sequenced in a study of identical twins. TCRdb itself ran the 5' RACE reads through MiXCR, one entry per CDR3 protein. The table lists approximately 230,000 distinct CDR3 sequences, 6.5% of them singletons. The same sample was also used in a study of T cells expressing NK-cell markers.

Input material: CD8+ T cells sorted from blood. The receptors were sampled from a woman younger than 35 in good health.

A few counts support this clonotype. The rearrangement links TRBV7-8 to TRBJ2-3; the match to TRBD2 covers 12 bases. With 4 bases clipped from V and 8 bases from J, the junction kept 13 bases outside the gene matches. The CDR3 totals 17 residues. Germline V gives CDR1 SGHVS, CDR2 FQNEAQ. The CDR3 region is CASSSRTSGVDRATQYF. The DNA for the CDR3 is TGTGCCAGCAGCTCGCGGACTAGCGGGGTCGATCGGGCTACGCAGTATTTT.

The chain is built from TRBV20-1 and TRBJ2-7; D might be TRBD1 or TRBD2, each matching 5 bases. The CDR3 is 13 amino acids. V was shortened by 5 bases and J by 4 bases, with 15 bases between the two germline ends. Per germline, CDR1 DFQATT and CDR2 SNEGSKA (reference sequence). The CDR3, as DNA: TGCAGTGCTCCTGGGACCACCAATTACGAGCAGTACTTC. Protein sequence: CSAPGTTNYEQYF.

The chain is built from TRBV29-1 and TRBJ1-4, with D possibly being TRBD1 (5 bases). CDR3 length: 11 residues. The V end lost 4 bases, the J end lost 5 bases, and 5 bases lay between the germline ends. Germline values: CDR1 SQVTM, CDR2 ANQGSEA. CDR3 nucleotide sequence: TGCAGCGTTGGGACAAATGAAAAACTGTTTTTT. Residues: CSVGTNEKLFF.

This clonotype was counted only a few times. The chain joins TRBV7-9 to TRBJ2-1; D uncertain. V dropped 5 bases and J dropped 5 bases, with 10 bases sitting between them. CDR3 size: 13 residues. CDR1 SEHNR and CDR2 FQNEAQ come from the germline V gene (reference sequence). The CDR3 DNA sequence: TGTGCCAGCAGCCCGCCCAAGGACAATGAGCAGTTCTTC. Translating gives CASSPPKDNEQFF.

The chain has TRBV20-1 and TRBJ1-1, with 9 bases lining up with TRBD1. The CDR3 consists of 13 residues. The germline gives CDR1 DFQATT, CDR2 SNEGSKA (reference sequence). J was trimmed by 10 bases and V by 5 bases; bases with no gene match: 11. The CDR3 protein is CSAAPTGGLRAFF. The CDR3 bases are TGCAGTGCTGCACCGACAGGGGGTCTCCGAGCTTTCTTT.

This clonotype came up a few times. The V call is TRBV10-3, the J call TRBJ2-7; TRBD2 agrees at 7 bases. This CDR3 region has 12 residues. With 3 bases clipped from V and 6 bases from J, the junction kept 2 bases outside the gene matches. CDR1 and CDR2 (germline): ENHRY, SYGVKD. The DNA of the CDR3 is TGTGCCATCAGTGAACCGGGAGGCGAGCAGTACTTC. Protein: CAISEPGGEQYF.

This clonotype has ten or more counts. V usage is TRBV12-3 or TRBV12-4 and J usage is TRBJ1-5; tentatively, D is TRBD1 (5 bases). The CDR3 totals 15 residues. The germline V and J ends were trimmed by 3 bases and 1 base, with 10 bases remaining between them. CDR3 sequence: CASSFSGISNQPQHF. The CDR3, as DNA: TGTGCCAGCAGTTTTTCAGGGATCAGCAATCAGCCCCAGCATTTT.

The table lists this clonotype with a few counts. The J gene is TRBJ2-7, the V gene TRBV15, with D maybe TRBD2 (5 bases). Trimming shortened V by 5 bases and J by 5 bases, and 13 bases separated the two germline ends. Germline CDR1 and CDR2: LNHNV and YYDKDF (reference sequence). CDR3 length: 13 amino acids. The CDR3 DNA reads TGTGCCACCAGCGGGCTGAGAGGGAACGAGCAGTACTTC. Translated, it gives CATSGLRGNEQYF.

This clonotype was found a few times. The chain has TRBV27 and TRBJ2-1; 8 nucleotides match TRBD1. From germline, CDR1 is MNHEY and CDR2 SMNVEV (reference sequence). J gave up 8 bases and V 2 bases, and 8 bases lay outside the gene matches. This CDR3 spans 15 amino acids. The DNA of the CDR3 is TGTGCCAGCAGTTTAGGACAGGGCGGGTGGGATGAGCAGTTCTTC. Its translation is CASSLGQGGWDEQFF.

This clonotype was counted between two and nine times. V usage is TRBV11-2 and J usage is TRBJ2-7; tentatively, D is TRBD1 (5 bases). Trimming removed 5 bases from V and 3 bases from J, with 17 bases in between. Looked up from germline, CDR1 is SGHAT and CDR2 is FQNNGV. CDR3 length: 15 amino acids. The chain's CDR3 is CASSPLDSSHYEQYF. The CDR3 coding sequence is TGTGCCAGCAGCCCTCTTGACAGTTCTCACTACGAGCAGTACTTC.

The sample holds a few counts of this clonotype. V is TRBV12-3 or TRBV12-4 and J is TRBJ2-2, with D unclear. V lost 3 bases, J lost 3 bases, and 11 bases lay in between. The CDR3 length is 15 residues. The CDR3 sequence is CASSFRGRDTGELFF. CDR3 coding DNA: TGTGCCAGCAGTTTCAGAGGTCGGGACACCGGGGAGCTGTTTTTT.

This clonotype was observed many times. CDR3 nucleotide sequence: TGTGCCATCTCGGGCGGGTACAATGAGCAGTTCTTC. Amino acids: CAISGGYNEQFF. This rearrangement joins TRBV12-3 or TRBV12-4 to TRBJ2-1, with D possibly TRBD2 on 5 matching bases. Trimming left V 10 bases short and J 4 bases short, with 11 bases between. The CDR3 runs 12 residues.

This clonotype was counted only a few times. V gene TRBV7-9 combines with J gene TRBJ2-1, with a tentative D call TRBD1 (5 bases). Germline CDR1 reads SEHNR; CDR2 reads FQNEAQ (reference sequence). Trimming cost V 5 bases and J 5 bases, with 16 bases left between them. The CDR3 length is 15 residues. As DNA, the CDR3 is TGTGCCAGCAGCCTGAAACGGGCCAGGGACAATGAGCAGTTCTTC. This gives the protein CASSLKRARDNEQFF.

This clonotype has only a few counts. The genes are TRBV11-2 and TRBJ1-2; D is uncertain. V was cut by 0 bases and J by 12 bases, with 11 bases left in between. The CDR3 runs to 12 residues. CDR1 and CDR2 (germline): SGHAT, FQNNGV. The chain's CDR3 is CASSLDPRAHTF. The CDR3 DNA reads as TGTGCCAGCAGCTTAGATCCACGGGCCCACACCTTC.